This T cell receptor (beta chain) was found in a study of siplizumab effects on memory and regulatory T cells. This CDR3 has 14 residues. Unmatched junction bases numbered 4, after V lost 7 bases and J lost 0 bases. Germline CDR1 ENHRY, CDR2 SYGVKD. TCRdb's copy holds only in-frame clones and misses some; the assay was immunoSEQ multiplex PCR. Among 94,000 or so clones listed, approximately 94% were seen once. Sequences were obtained from CD8+ T cells sorted from blood. This clonotype was obtained from a human donor in good health. This chain joins TRBV10-3 and TRBJ2-7; 9 positions agree with TRBD2. In DNA form, the CDR3 reads TGTGCCATCAAGACTAGCGGAAGCTCCTACGAGCAGTACTTC. It yields the protein CAIKTSGSSYEQYF.